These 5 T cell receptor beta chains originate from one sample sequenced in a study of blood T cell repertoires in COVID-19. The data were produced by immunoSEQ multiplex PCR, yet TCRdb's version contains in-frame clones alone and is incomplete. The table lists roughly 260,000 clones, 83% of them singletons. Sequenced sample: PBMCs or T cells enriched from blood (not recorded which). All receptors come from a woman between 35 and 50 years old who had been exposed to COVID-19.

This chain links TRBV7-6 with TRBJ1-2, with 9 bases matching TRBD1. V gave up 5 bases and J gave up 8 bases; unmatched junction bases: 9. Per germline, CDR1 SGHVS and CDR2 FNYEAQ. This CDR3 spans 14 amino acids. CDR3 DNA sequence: TGTGCCAGCAGCCCCGCGACAGGGGGTCGGGGCTACACCTTC. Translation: CASSPATGGRGYTF.

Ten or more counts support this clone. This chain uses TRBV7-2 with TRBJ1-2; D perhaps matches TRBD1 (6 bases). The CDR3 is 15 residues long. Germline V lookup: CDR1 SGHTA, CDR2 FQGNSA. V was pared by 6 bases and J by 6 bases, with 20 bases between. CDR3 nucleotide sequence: TGTGCCAGCAGTTACGTCCAGGGGATCTCCCATGGCTACACCTTC. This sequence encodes CASSYVQGISHGYTF.

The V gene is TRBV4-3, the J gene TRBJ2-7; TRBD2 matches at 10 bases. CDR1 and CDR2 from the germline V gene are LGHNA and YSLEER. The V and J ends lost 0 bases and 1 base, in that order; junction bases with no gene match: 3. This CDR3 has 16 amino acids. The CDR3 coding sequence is TGCGCCAGCAGCCAAGATGAGCGGGGGGGATCCTACGAGCAGTACTTC. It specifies CASSQDERGGSYEQYF.

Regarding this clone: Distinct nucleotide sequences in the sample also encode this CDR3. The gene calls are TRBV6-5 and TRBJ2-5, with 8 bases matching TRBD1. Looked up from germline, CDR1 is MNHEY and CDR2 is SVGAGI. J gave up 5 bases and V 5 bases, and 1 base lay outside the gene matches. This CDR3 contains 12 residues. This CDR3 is CASSTGGETQYF. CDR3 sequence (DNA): TGTGCCAGCAGTACAGGGGGGGAGACCCAGTACTTC.

CDR3 nucleotide sequence: TGCAGCGGGTTAGGGCTAGCGGGGAATCTCCCCTACAATGAGCAGTTCTTC. Translating gives CSGLGLAGNLPYNEQFF. The gene calls are TRBV29-1 and TRBJ2-1; 9 bases match TRBD2. V dropped 7 bases and J dropped 2; count of bases not matched to a gene: 15. CDR3 length: 17 residues. Germline-derived CDR1 and CDR2 are SQVTM and ANQGSEA.